This T cell receptor beta chain was identified in a study of cytomegalovirus exposure and HLA in healthy donors. Study results and caveats: Generally TCR sequences proved uncommon, though certain public TCRs appeared in numerous donors. CMV antigen specificity was confirmed in vitro for a few CMV-associated chains. Researchers counted roughly 160 TCR beta chains as cytomegalovirus-associated.

Profiling relied on immunoSEQ multiplex PCR, and the TCRdb table lists in-frame clones only, not all of them. This table holds fewer than 400,000 clones, around 90% found once. Comment on this clone: Its antigen is unidentified.

The specimen sequenced was PBMCs. The TCR sequence derives from a man aged 25 to 40 in good health and CMV-seronegative.

CDR3 region: CASSGRYEQYF. CDR3 nucleotides: TGTGCCAGCAGTGGGAGATACGAGCAGTACTTC. The V and J genes are TRBV2 and TRBJ2-7; D unclear. The V end was cut by 4 bases, the J end by 4 bases, with 5 bases between. Germline CDR1 and CDR2: SNHLY and FYNNEI. This CDR3 has 11 residues. Full variable domain (outside the CDR3, taken from reference TRBV2 and TRBJ2-7): EPEVTQTPSHQVTQMGQEVILRCVPISNHLYFYWYRQILGQKVEFLVSFYNNEISEKSEIFDDQFSVERPDGSNFTLKIRSTKLEDSAMYFCASSGRYEQYFGPGTRLTVT.